Sequencing of this TCR beta chain was carried out in a study of blood T cell repertoires in COVID-19. Study-wide context: In each case, the material was cDNA or gDNA derived from T cells, B-cell-depleted T cells, or PBMCs.

The CDR3 extends over 16 amino acids. With 5 bases removed from V and 0 bases from J, the gap between germline ends came to 14 bases. Germline CDR1 and CDR2: SGHNT and YENEEA. TCRdb keeps only in-frame clones here, not all; method: immunoSEQ multiplex PCR. The table includes 200,000 to 250,000 clones, under 90% detected once. The chain joins TRBV11-3 to TRBJ1-5; D not certain. The sequencing sample was made of peripheral blood. The clonotype originates from a woman at least 80 years old with acute or convalescent COVID-19. CDR3 protein: CASSAGGIHSNQPQHF. The DNA for the CDR3 is TGTGCCAGCAGCGCCGGAGGGATCCATAGCAATCAGCCCCAGCATTTT.